This passage covers 21 T cell receptor beta chains from one sample sequenced in a study of blood T cell repertoires in COVID-19. The protocol was immunoSEQ multiplex PCR, while the TCRdb copy is restricted to in-frame clones and leaves out a portion. Among some 200,000 clones listed, roughly 76% were seen once. Sequencing was performed on peripheral blood. The receptors derive from a woman aged 40 to 55 with COVID-19, enrolled during active disease.

The V and J genes are TRBV3-1 (or the pseudogene TRBV3-2) and TRBJ2-1; a weak D match, TRBD2 (7 bases). This CDR3 is 11 amino acids long. Looked up from germline, CDR1 is LGHDT and CDR2 is YNNKEL (reference sequence). V was shortened by 8 bases and J by 9 bases, with 11 bases between the two germline ends. This CDR3 is CASQGGVEQFF. In nucleotides, the CDR3 is TGTGCCAGCCAAGGGGGGGTTGAGCAGTTCTTC.

V and J are TRBV11-2 and TRBJ1-1; D ambiguous. Per germline, CDR1 SGHAT and CDR2 FQNNGV. This CDR3 is 15 amino acids long. V dropped 4 bases and J dropped 0 bases, with 12 bases sitting between them. The CDR3 DNA reads TGTGCCAGCAGCTCTCAGCTGGGCGTGAACACTGAAGCTTTCTTT. The encoded protein is CASSSQLGVNTEAFF. The full variable domain, rest sourced from reference TRBV11-2 and TRBJ1-1, is EAGVAQSPRYKIIEKRQSVAFWCNPISGHATLYWYQQILGQGPKLLIQFQNNGVVDDSQLPKDRFSAERLKGVDSTLKIQPAKLEDSAVYLCASSSQLGVNTEAFFGQGTRLTVV.

The chain links TRBV7-9 to TRBJ1-2; 8 nucleotides align to TRBD1. There are 14 residues in the CDR3. After removal of 2 bases from V and 8 bases from J, the junction contained 7 bases not matched to a gene. CDR1 is SEHNR, CDR2 FQNEAQ, per germline (reference sequence). The CDR3 here is CASSLSLTGEGYTF. The DNA of the CDR3 is TGTGCCAGCAGCTTAAGTCTGACAGGGGAAGGCTACACCTTC.

V usage is TRBV6-6 and J usage is TRBJ2-5; a weak D match, TRBD2 (6 bases). V was shortened by 6 bases and J by 2 bases, with 10 bases between the two germline ends. The CDR3 is 13 amino acids. Germline V gene lookup returns CDR1 MNHNY and CDR2 SVGAGI (reference sequence). The CDR3 DNA reads TGTGCCAGCAGGGTGGCGGGACAAGAGACCCAGTACTTC. It yields the protein CASRVAGQETQYF.

This chain uses TRBV2 with TRBJ2-5; 9 nucleotides line up with TRBD2. Losses at the gene ends were 2 bases for V and 3 bases for J; bases not matched to a gene: 1. The CDR3 covers 14 residues. The germline V gene encodes CDR1 SNHLY and CDR2 FYNNEI. DNA for the CDR3: TGTGCCAGCAGTGAAAGACTAGCGGAAGAGACCCAGTACTTC. It codes for CASSERLAEETQYF.

The V and J genes are TRBV19 and TRBJ2-1; 9 bases are shared with TRBD2. Per germline, CDR1 LNHDA and CDR2 SQIVND (reference sequence). The length of the CDR3 is 16 residues. Losses at the gene ends were 4 bases for V and 8 bases for J; bases not matched to a gene: 12. For the CDR3, the DNA is TGTGCCAGTAGTACCCTCGGGCGGGAGGGCCCGGATGAGCAGTTCTTC. This translates into CASSTLGREGPDEQFF.

This clone has more than one count but fewer than ten. The J gene is TRBJ1-1, the V gene TRBV7-9, with TRBD1 identical over 9 bases. Germline V gene data show CDR1 as SEHNR and CDR2 as FQNEAQ (reference sequence). This CDR3 contains 15 residues. The ends lost 4 bases at V and 5 bases at J; junction bases unmatched: 8. In nucleotides, the CDR3 is TGTGCCAGCAGCTCGGACAGGGGTGGATGGACTGAAGCTTTCTTT. It encodes CASSSDRGGWTEAFF.

In DNA, the CDR3 is TGCAGCGTTGTAAAACTCTATGGCTACACCTTC. Residues: CSVVKLYGYTF. The rearrangement uses TRBV29-1 and TRBJ1-2; no reliable D call. Per germline, CDR1 SQVTM and CDR2 ANQGSEA. The CDR3 runs to 11 residues. Trimming cost V 4 bases and J 4 bases, with 7 bases left between them.

The chain uses TRBV7-6 and TRBJ1-4, with D tentatively TRBD1 (5 bases). The V gene's germline CDR1 is SGHVS and CDR2 FNYEAQ. The CDR3 is 16 residues long. V lost 1 base to trimming and J lost 5 bases, with 14 bases between them. The CDR3 DNA follows: TGTGCCAGCAGCTTAGAGGGTACAGGCAGAAATGAAAAACTGTTTTTT. It is translated as CASSLEGTGRNEKLFF. Complete variable domain (other parts from reference TRBV7-6 and TRBJ1-4): GAGVSQSPRYKVTKRGQDVALRCDPISGHVSLYWYRQALGQGPEFLTYFNYEAQQDKSGLPNDRFSAERPEGSISTLTIQRTEQRDSAMYRCASSLEGTGRNEKLFFGSGTQLSVL.

V is TRBV27 and J is TRBJ1-6; D not certain. Per germline, CDR1 MNHEY and CDR2 SMNVEV (reference sequence). V was cut by 3 bases and J by 0 bases, with 15 bases left in between. The CDR3 is 18 residues long. CDR3 in DNA: TGTGCCAGCAGTTTCGGGTCCCGGGGAGGCTCCTATAATTCACCCCTCCACTTT. This encodes CASSFGSRGGSYNSPLHF.

For this clone: One end of the junction is discordant with germline, which a read error may explain. The rearrangement joins TRBV28 to TRBJ2-7; maybe TRBD1 (6 bases). CDR1 is MDHEN, CDR2 SYDVKM, per germline. This CDR3 spans 12 amino acids. CDR3 sequence reads: CASSGPLRTAHF. The DNA of the CDR3 is TGTGCCAGCAGTGGACCTTTACGGACAGCCCACTTC.

This clone was detected a few times. This chain links TRBV4-1 with TRBJ2-3; D gene ambiguous. Trimming cost V 6 bases and J 0 bases, with 13 bases left between them. Germline V gene sequence: CDR1 MGHRA, CDR2 YSYEKL. The CDR3 has 15 amino acids. The CDR3 spells CASREKTPSTDTQYF. DNA for the CDR3: TGCGCCAGCAGGGAGAAAACCCCAAGCACAGATACGCAGTATTTT.

The chain recombines TRBV19 with TRBJ2-1, with TRBD2 matching 11 bases. The CDR3 is 16 amino acids. Germline CDR1 is LNHDA and CDR2 is SQIVND (reference sequence). J gave up 5 bases and V 6 bases, and 9 bases lay outside the gene matches. As DNA, the CDR3 is TGTGCCAGTAGATCCCCGGGACTAGCGGAAAACAATGAGCAGTTCTTC. It yields the protein CASRSPGLAENNEQFF.

The chain couples TRBV29-1 to TRBJ1-2; 10 bases fit TRBD1. Germline CDR1 reads SQVTM; CDR2 reads ANQGSEA. The trim removed 4 bases at V and 7 bases at J, leaving 9 bases unmatched. The length of the CDR3 is 14 residues. The CDR3 here is CSVAGQGVDGGYTF. The CDR3 coding sequence is TGCAGCGTTGCAGGACAGGGGGTGGACGGTGGCTACACCTTC.

This clone showed up just once. The chain employs TRBV29-1 and TRBJ1-1, with D possibly TRBD1 on 5 matching bases. Trimming removed 0 bases at V and 5 bases at J, with 13 bases between. Germline loops: CDR1 SQVTM, CDR2 ANQGSEA. The CDR3 length is 14 residues. Here the CDR3 DNA reads TGCAGCGTTGAAGATGCGGGGCGGAGGACTGAAGCTTTCTTT. This encodes CSVEDAGRRTEAFF.

The chain employs TRBV28 and TRBJ1-2; possibly TRBD1 for D (5 bases). Germline V gene data show CDR1 as MDHEN and CDR2 as SYDVKM. The CDR3 extends over 15 amino acids. V was trimmed by 1 base and J by 4 bases, leaving 13 bases between them. The CDR3 region is CASSLYQGWTYGYTF. As DNA, the CDR3 is TGTGCCAGCAGTTTATACCAGGGCTGGACCTATGGCTACACCTTC.

In this sample, this clone turned up a few times. The chain has TRBV7-8 and TRBJ2-2; 7 nucleotides align to TRBD1. With V trimmed by 3 bases and J by 2 bases, 9 bases remained unmatched. The CDR3 has 17 residues. The V gene's germline CDR1 is SGHVS and CDR2 FQNEAQ. The CDR3 DNA reads TGTGCCAGCAGCTTCCCCCGACAGGGCGGAAACACCGGGGAGCTGTTTTTT. This codes for CASSFPRQGGNTGELFF.

J is TRBJ2-7 and V is TRBV27, with 12 nucleotides matching TRBD1. Germline CDR1 is MNHEY and CDR2 is SMNVEV (reference sequence). V shed 6 bases and J 1 base; nucleotides not matched to a gene: 4. The CDR3 runs to 15 residues. The CDR3 here is CASSGTGGASYEQYF. CDR3 coding DNA: TGTGCCAGCAGCGGGACAGGGGGCGCGTCCTACGAGCAGTACTTC.

In nucleotides, the CDR3 is TGTGCCAGCAGTTTCGCAGGGGGTCGGGGCTCCTACAATGAGCAGTTCTTC. Its protein is CASSFAGGRGSYNEQFF. The rearrangement links TRBV27 to TRBJ2-1; 7 nucleotides match TRBD1. The CDR3 totals 17 residues. With V trimmed by 3 bases and J by 0 bases, 8 bases remained unmatched. CDR1 and CDR2 from the germline V gene are MNHEY and SMNVEV (reference sequence).

This chain uses TRBV6-6 with TRBJ2-7, with 8 positions matching TRBD2. CDR3 length equals 14 residues. The J segment lost 2 bases and the V segment lost 6 bases, leaving 6 bases of the junction unmatched. CDR1 and CDR2 from the germline V gene are MNHNY and SVGAGI (reference sequence). The CDR3 region is CASSLGRGAYEQYV. Here the CDR3 DNA reads TGTGCCAGCAGCCTCGGGCGGGGGGCCTACGAGCAGTACGTC.

CDR3 region: CASSQDPGSSYEQYF. For the CDR3, the DNA is TGTGCCAGCAGCCAAGATCCCGGGAGCTCCTACGAGCAGTACTTC. The chain combines TRBV4-2 with TRBJ2-7; possible D gene TRBD2, 6 bases. CDR1 LGHNA and CDR2 YNFKEQ come from the germline V gene. The V end lost 0 bases, the J end lost 0 bases, and 9 bases lay between the germline ends. The CDR3 is 15 amino acids.